This T cell receptor beta chain was captured in a study of somatic mutations in cytotoxic T cells in rheumatoid arthritis. Study-wide results and caveats: The largest CD8+ clone made up over 20% of CD8+ cells in 8 of 65 patients.

Isolation of the CD4+ and CD8+ populations was accomplished via positive magnetic bead selection, with purity assessed by flow cytometry. Worth noting for this clone: Antigen unknown.

TCRdb's table, derived via immunoSEQ multiplex PCR, lists solely in-frame clones and lacks some. The table records about 7,300 clones, 60% to 80% of them present only once. The germline V gene encodes CDR1 SNHLY and CDR2 FYNNEI. This CDR3 is built from 19 residues. The trim removed 6 bases at V and 0 bases at J, leaving 11 bases unmatched. The rearrangement joins TRBV2 to TRBJ2-6; 10 bases are shared with TRBD1. Sequencing was performed on CD8+ T cells sorted from blood. This receptor was identified in an adult with rheumatoid arthritis. The CDR3 DNA reads TGTGCCAGCAGAGTACTGGGACAGGGGTCTCTCTCTGGGGCCAACGTCCTGACTTTC. Translated: CASRVLGQGSLSGANVLTF.